The subject of this entry is one T cell receptor (beta chain). The sample comes from a study of technical replicates of blood from several donors. The CDR3 spans 14 residues. CDR1 ENHRY and CDR2 SYGVKD come from the germline V gene. Trimming removed 6 bases from V and 0 bases from J; junction bases left unmatched: 4. Assay: immunoSEQ multiplex PCR; the TCRdb copy retains only in-frame clones and omits some. The data show roughly 80,000 clones, 85% to 95% seen once. The specimen sequenced was T cells isolated from PBMCs. The source is a human donor in good health. The rearrangement joins TRBV10-3 to TRBJ1-2, with TRBD1 identical over 7 bases. Here the CDR3 reads CAIRGGTANYGYTF. In nucleotides, the CDR3 is TGTGCCATCAGGGGCGGGACAGCTAACTATGGCTACACCTTC.